This T cell receptor (beta chain) appears in the sequencing data of a study of T cell responses to AZD1222 COVID-19 vaccine (dated by TCRdb to about 2021). Turning to the overall study: A total of 233 trial participants underwent TCR sequencing, of whom around 200 received two doses of AZD1222 and about 25 received two doses of the MenACWY control vaccine. Trial participants were enrolled by age into subgroups of 18-55, 56-69 and 70-plus years, and roughly 150, 30 and 60 TCR-sequenced participants, respectively, were included in these subgroups. The research as a whole found: Conclusions about previously exposed vaccinees are limited because only a handful of AZD1222 recipients were SARS-CoV-2 seropositive at baseline. Vaccine-associated CD4 TCRs spanned the whole spike protein, with dominant responses in regions 160-218 and 743-854. Because no day 14 peak-response samples were available, the repertoires could be characterized only after the peak T cell response. Spike-specific TCR breadth and depth rose significantly after two AZD1222 doses compared with day 0 and with MenACWY recipients. Reportedly, close to half of the unique spike-specific TCRs recognized epitopes lying outside the regions that are mutated in the B.1.351 and B.1.1.7 variants. In the small 56-69-year group, the increase in depth fell short of significance, most likely because of low power. Participants were mostly white British, with more females than males. The authors suggested clonal diversity may have been underestimated.

The CDR3 regions of human TCRbeta chains were analyzed by immunosequencing. In the authors' own workflow: Repertoire TCRs were matched against a reference library of SARS-CoV-2-specific TCRs generated with the MIRA antigen-specificity platform. Breadth was defined as the fraction of unique TCRs that were SARS-CoV-2-associated, and depth was defined as the fraction of total T cells that were SARS-CoV-2-associated. Each spike-specific TCR was assigned to its reactive spike region and to a CD4 or CD8 class using the MIRA data. Log10-transformed breadth and depth values were compared by one-way ANOVA with Sidak's multiple comparisons tests. Here the immuneACCESS table is served through TCRdb, limited to in-frame sequences with V and J called. Missing clones are a known gap in these copies; in checked studies unresolved V genes cover under half, and the rest lacks a known reason. Clone size and the V and J calls come from that table; the DNA yielded D and trimming. The table for this sample lists some 80,000 clones; 90% of them were counted only once. The ten largest clones capture 3.3% of the sample.

The CDR3 starts with the cysteine, ends with the phenylalanine, and has 15 residues. Just the 45-base CDR3 DNA is kept, in frame starting at base 1. V is pruned by 3 bases and J by 4 bases, leaving 9 bases of the junction without a gene match. CDR1 and CDR2, per the germline V gene (reference sequence), are MNHEY and SMNVEV. This specimen's time point label, interpreted: about 28 days (+/-7) after the second vaccine dose. Because spike-specific TCR depth and breadth did not differ between the two schedules, AZD1222 recipients who got a second dose at roughly 4 weeks were pooled with those who got a second dose at roughly 12 weeks. Vaccinee samples came from UK trials COV001 and COV002, including a single-blind randomized controlled phase 2/3 trial of AZD1222 (ChAdOx1 nCoV-19) in healthy adults. Trial participant PBMC samples were collected at day 0 and day 28 after the second dose for TCRbeta chain sequencing.

For this clone: This clone's antigen is unknown. One base away there is no much larger clone; base qualities are not given.

This material consisted of peripheral blood, taken 28 days after the second AZD1222 dose. This TCR came from an adult who received the AZD1222 COVID-19 vaccine. In this chain, TRBV27 is recombined with TRBJ2-7; 7 central nucleotides agree with TRBD1. Read as DNA, the sequence is TGTGCCAGCAGTTTTACGGCCGGACAGGCTTACGAGCAGTACTTC. Its translation reads: CASSFTAGQAYEQYF.